A single sample gave rise to the 25 T cell receptor beta chains below, sequenced in a study of cytomegalovirus exposure and HLA in healthy donors. Both 60 Vbeta primers and 13 Jbeta primers went into the PCR. Method: immunoSEQ multiplex PCR; TCRdb's copy keeps in-frame clones and lacks some. Among 95,000 to 150,000 clones listed, around 69% were seen once. The sample comprised PBMCs. The receptors come from a woman aged 40 to 49 in good health and CMV-seropositive.

The chain has TRBV7-9 and TRBJ2-7; 10 positions agree with TRBD1. V lost 4 bases to trimming and J lost 6 bases; unmatched junction nucleotides: 3. This CDR3 contains 13 residues. CDR1 is SEHNR, CDR2 FQNEAQ, per germline (reference sequence). The CDR3 loop is CASSSGDRGEQYF. CDR3 DNA: TGTGCCAGCAGCTCAGGGGACAGGGGCGAGCAGTACTTC.

The CDR3 DNA reads TGTGCCAGCAGCTCGACAGGCGCAGGCACAGATACGCAGTATTTT. Protein sequence: CASSSTGAGTDTQYF. This rearrangement joins TRBV7-3 to TRBJ2-3; tentative D call: TRBD1 (6 bases). This CDR3 has 15 amino acids. The germline CDR1 and CDR2 sequences are SGHTA and FQGTGA. Between the trimmed V and J ends, which lost 4 bases and 1 base, there was a span of 12 bases. Combining the CDR3 with reference TRBV7-3 and TRBJ2-3 gives the whole variable domain GAGVSQTPSNKVTEKGKYVELRCDPISGHTALYWYRQSLGQGPEFLIYFQGTGAADDSGLPNDRFFAVRPEGSVSTLKIQRTERGDSAVYLCASSSTGAGTDTQYFGPGTRLTVL.

This clone has just a few counts. The genes are TRBV2 and TRBJ1-1, with D possibly TRBD1 on 6 matching bases. Germline values: CDR1 SNHLY, CDR2 FYNNEI. Trimming removed 4 bases at V and 2 bases at J, with 14 bases between. CDR3 length equals 15 residues. The CDR3 reads CASSGTTGTNTEAFF. For the CDR3, the DNA is TGTGCCAGCAGTGGGACGACAGGAACAAACACTGAAGCTTTCTTT. Together with reference TRBV2 and TRBJ1-1, the CDR3 gives the full variable domain: EPEVTQTPSHQVTQMGQEVILRCVPISNHLYFYWYRQILGQKVEFLVSFYNNEISEKSEIFDDQFSVERPDGSNFTLKIRSTKLEDSAMYFCASSGTTGTNTEAFFGQGTRLTVV.

This clone was counted only a few times. The CDR3, as DNA: TGTGCCAGCAGTCCGCTGACTAGCGGGCACCAAGAGACCCAGTACTTC. Translation: CASSPLTSGHQETQYF. This sequence joins TRBV28 and TRBJ2-5; 10 nucleotides align to TRBD2. Germline lookup yields CDR1 MDHEN and CDR2 SYDVKM. After removal of 5 bases from V and 0 bases from J, the junction contained 6 bases not matched to a gene. This CDR3 is 16 amino acids long.

On this clone itself: One end of the junction does not line up with germline, which may come from a read error. V gene TRBV30 combines with J gene TRBJ2-5, with D maybe TRBD2 (5 bases). The CDR3 has 14 residues. Germline lookup yields CDR1 GTSNPN and CDR2 SVGIG (reference sequence). Written as DNA, the CDR3 is TGTGCCCGGAGTGGGAGACGGGTAACGGAGACCCAGTACTTC. It translates to CARSGRRVTETQYF.

The V and J genes are TRBV7-9 and TRBJ1-4, with D tentatively TRBD1 (5 bases). The CDR3 length is 15 residues. CDR1 and CDR2 (germline): SEHNR, FQNEAQ (reference sequence). V shed 5 bases and J shed 1 base, with 11 bases lying between them. CDR3 in amino acids: CASSEKGITNEKLFF. CDR3 sequence (DNA): TGTGCCAGCAGCGAAAAGGGGATAACTAATGAAAAACTGTTTTTT.

This clone was detected a few times. The gene calls are TRBV27 and TRBJ1-2; tentative D call: TRBD1 (5 bases). Germline lookup yields CDR1 MNHEY and CDR2 SMNVEV (reference sequence). V was pared by 4 bases and J by 7 bases, with 7 bases between. The CDR3 has 11 residues. The chain's CDR3 is CASSSGRGYTF. CDR3 bases: TGTGCCAGCAGTTCAGGGCGTGGCTACACCTTC.

This chain uses TRBV19 with TRBJ2-1, with a possible D match to TRBD2 (6 bases). Trimming cost V 1 base and J 12 bases, with 10 bases left between them. The germline V gene has CDR1 LNHDA and CDR2 SQIVND (reference sequence). The CDR3 is 12 amino acids. Here the CDR3 reads CASSIGQGGQFF. The CDR3 nucleotides read TGTGCCAGTAGTATAGGGCAGGGAGGGCAGTTCTTC.

In DNA, the CDR3 is TGTGCCAGCAGCCAAGATAGTTGGACAGGCGTCACTACCGGGGAGCTGTTTTTT. This codes for CASSQDSWTGVTTGELFF. V is TRBV4-2 and J is TRBJ2-2, with TRBD1 matching over 7 bases. Germline CDR1 LGHNA, CDR2 YNFKEQ. The CDR3 totals 18 residues. The V gene end was trimmed by 0 bases and the J gene end by 5 bases; junction bases not matched to a gene: 12.

The chain uses TRBV30 and TRBJ2-7; possibly TRBD1 for D (6 bases). The CDR3 is 16 amino acids. Germline V gene sequence: CDR1 GTSNPN, CDR2 SVGIG (reference sequence). Trimming stripped 2 bases from V and 3 bases from J, with 20 bases between. The CDR3 is CAWSYLGAGVGYEQYF. The CDR3 bases are TGTGCCTGGAGTTACTTAGGGGCAGGGGTGGGCTACGAGCAGTACTTC.

This clone has a single count. At one of its ends the junction is not consistent with the germline gene, which may arise from a read error. Other DNA variants within this sample encode the same CDR3. V gene TRBV6-5 combines with J gene TRBJ2-3; D call uncertain. The CDR3 covers 14 residues. Germline assignment: CDR1 MNHEY and CDR2 SVGAGI. This CDR3 reads CASSYSEAPDTQYF. CDR3 nucleotides: TGTGCCAGCAGTTACTCCGAGGCACCCGATACGCAATATTTT.

The chain joins TRBV27 to TRBJ2-7; 7 bases match TRBD2. After removal of 6 bases from V and 5 bases from J, the junction contained 10 bases not matched to a gene. The CDR3 is 14 amino acids. In germline, CDR1 is MNHEY, CDR2 SMNVEV (reference sequence). This CDR3 reads CASSPSSGRNEQYF. The DNA for the CDR3 is TGTGCCAGCAGCCCATCTAGCGGACGCAACGAGCAGTACTTC.

The V and J genes are TRBV10-1 and TRBJ1-1; perhaps TRBD1 as D (5 bases). The length of the CDR3 is 13 residues. The V end lost 2 bases, the J end lost 8 bases, and 12 bases lay between the germline ends. Germline CDR1 reads WNHNN; CDR2 reads SYGVQD (reference sequence). This chain's CDR3 is CASSEGGVKEAFF. DNA of the CDR3: TGCGCCAGCAGTGAGGGAGGGGTTAAAGAAGCTTTCTTT.

V and J are TRBV13 and TRBJ2-7; no reliable D call. Trimming stripped 4 bases from V and 0 bases from J, with 4 bases between. The CDR3 sequence is 12 residues long. Germline values: CDR1 PRHDT, CDR2 FYEKMQ (reference sequence). CDR3 residues: CASSSSSYEQYF. CDR3 DNA sequence: TGTGCCAGCAGCTCCAGCTCCTACGAGCAGTACTTC.

This clone was observed once. The chain links TRBV19 to TRBJ2-2, with a tentative D call TRBD1 (5 bases). Germline loops: CDR1 LNHDA, CDR2 SQIVND (reference sequence). There are 15 residues in the CDR3. The germline V and J ends were trimmed by 7 bases and 4 bases, with 16 bases remaining between them. This CDR3 reads CASNSGLTSTGELFF. The CDR3 coding sequence is TGTGCCAGTAATTCAGGGTTGACAAGCACCGGGGAGCTGTTTTTT. Based on the CDR3 plus reference TRBV19 and TRBJ2-2, the full variable domain is DGGITQSPKYLFRKEGQNVTLSCEQNLNHDAMYWYRQDPGQGLRLIYYSQIVNDFQKGDIAEGYSVSREKKESFPLTVTSAQKNPTAFYLCASNSGLTSTGELFFGEGSRLTVL.

The rearrangement links TRBV28 to TRBJ2-2; TRBD2 aligns across 11 bases. CDR1 is MDHEN and CDR2 is SYDVKM in the germline V gene. The CDR3 spans 17 residues. The V segment lost 3 bases and the J segment 7 bases; nucleotides outside the gene matches: 10. DNA for the CDR3: TGTGCCAGCAGTTTGGCGGCTAGCGGGAGGAGCGGCGGGGAGCTGTTTTTT. Translation: CASSLAASGRSGGELFF.

On this clone: Mismatch with germline at one junction end may stem from a read error. J is TRBJ1-2 and V is TRBV7-9; 8 nucleotides agree with TRBD1. CDR1 and CDR2 from the germline V gene are SEHNR and FQNEAQ (reference sequence). This CDR3 has 12 residues. The CDR3 spells CSSSADRAGYTF. CDR3 DNA: TGTTCCAGCAGCGCGGACAGGGCCGGCTACACCTTC.

This clone has just a few counts. The V gene is TRBV7-6, the J gene TRBJ1-6; 11 bases map to TRBD1. Germline values: CDR1 SGHVS, CDR2 FNYEAQ. Trimming removed 3 bases from V and 9 bases from J; junction bases left unmatched: 4. CDR3 length equals 15 residues. The CDR3 spells CASSFAGTGGSPLHF. CDR3 bases: TGTGCCAGCAGCTTCGCCGGGACAGGGGGTTCACCCCTCCACTTT.

The chain couples TRBV19 to TRBJ2-1, with TRBD2 identical over 11 bases. CDR1 and CDR2 from the germline V gene are LNHDA and SQIVND (reference sequence). This CDR3 spans 15 amino acids. Trimming removed 3 bases from V and 7 bases from J; junction bases left unmatched: 5. CDR3: CASSMTSGNGNEQFF. CDR3 coding DNA: TGTGCCAGTAGTATGACTAGCGGGAATGGTAATGAGCAGTTCTTC. Filled out from reference TRBV19 and TRBJ2-1, the complete variable domain reads DGGITQSPKYLFRKEGQNVTLSCEQNLNHDAMYWYRQDPGQGLRLIYYSQIVNDFQKGDIAEGYSVSREKKESFPLTVTSAQKNPTAFYLCASSMTSGNGNEQFFGPGTRLTVL.

This rearrangement joins TRBV7-9 to TRBJ1-2; D might be TRBD1 (6 bases). V dropped 5 bases and J dropped 4 bases, with 8 bases sitting between them. Germline lookup yields CDR1 SEHNR and CDR2 FQNEAQ (reference sequence). The length of the CDR3 is 12 residues. CDR3 in DNA: TGTGCCAGCAGCAGGGACATCTATGGCTACACCTTC. Residues: CASSRDIYGYTF.

This clone was counted at least ten times. V is TRBV5-1 and J is TRBJ2-1, with 8 bases fitting TRBD2. CDR3 length equals 14 residues. The germline CDR1 and CDR2 sequences are SGHRS and YFSETQ. With 4 bases clipped from V and 6 bases from J, the junction kept 6 bases outside the gene matches. The CDR3 loop is CASSTAGVLNEQFF. CDR3 bases: TGCGCCAGCAGCACAGCGGGAGTCCTCAATGAGCAGTTCTTC.

DNA of the CDR3: TGTGCCAGCAGTAGGTCCGGGACAGGATTTTACGAGCAGTACTTC. Protein sequence: CASSRSGTGFYEQYF. The V gene is TRBV25-1, the J gene TRBJ2-7; 8 bases are shared with TRBD1. The V gene end was trimmed by 5 bases and the J gene end by 4 bases; junction bases not matched to a gene: 10. The germline V gene encodes CDR1 MGHDK and CDR2 SYGVNS. The CDR3 is 15 residues long.

This chain links TRBV6-4 with TRBJ2-2; 10 bases line up with TRBD1. V lost 0 bases and J lost 3; bases outside the gene matches: 1. The germline gives CDR1 MRHNA, CDR2 SNTAGT. CDR3 length equals 16 residues. This chain's CDR3 is CASSDSGTGDTGELFF. The CDR3 DNA is TGTGCCAGCAGTGACTCCGGGACAGGGGACACCGGGGAGCTGTTTTTT.

Only a few counts were recorded for this clone. V is TRBV7-9 and J is TRBJ1-5; 7 nucleotides line up with TRBD1. V lost 5 bases to trimming and J lost 7 bases; unmatched junction nucleotides: 8. Germline V gene data show CDR1 as SEHNR and CDR2 as FQNEAQ (reference sequence). CDR3 length: 14 amino acids. The CDR3 here is CASSPTGEYQPQHF. The CDR3 coding sequence is TGTGCCAGCAGCCCTACAGGGGAGTACCAGCCCCAGCATTTT.

This clone was detected a few times. The CDR3: CASREGEQFF. In DNA form, the CDR3 reads TGTGCCAGCAGAGAGGGTGAGCAGTTCTTC. V is TRBV6-6 and J is TRBJ2-1; D is possibly TRBD2 (5 bases). Trimming cost V 6 bases and J 9 bases, with 6 bases left between them. CDR1 is MNHNY and CDR2 is SVGAGI in the germline V gene (reference sequence). The CDR3 is 10 amino acids.